This T cell receptor beta chain derives from a study of T cell repertoires in cytomegalovirus infection. TCRdb itself ran the reads through MiXCR, one entry per CDR3 protein. Here the sample spans 830,000 or so distinct CDR3 sequences, around a third being singletons. As concerns this clonotype: Its antigen is undetermined. Compared with germline, one end of the junction differs, possibly owing to a read error.

This CDR3 region has 17 residues. Looked up from germline, CDR1 is SGHVS and CDR2 is FNYEAQ. The V call is TRBV7-6, the J call TRBJ2-3; D might be TRBD2 (6 bases). This TCR was sampled from a human donor in good health (CMV status not recorded). Some clones in this sample may be carry-over from other donors' samples. The input for sequencing was cultured CD8+ T cells from PBMCs, taken from culture after CMV antigen stimulation. The CDR3 DNA follows: TGTGCCGGCAGCAAAATTAGCGGAATTAAAAGTACAGATACGCAGTATTTT. This gives the protein CAGSKISGIKSTDTQYF.